This is a list of T cell receptor beta chains from one sample in a study of T cells in Graves' hyperthyroidism and ophthalmopathy. TCRdb re-derived calls from the multiplex PCR reads in MiXCR, one entry per CDR3 protein. The sample carries roughly 500,000 distinct CDR3 sequences, about 20% recorded once. Sample: blood. The receptors come from a woman aged 70-85 years with Graves' ophthalmopathy. Each CDR3 is given with its conserved first and last residue. Fields, in order: V gene, clone size, D gene, J gene, CDR3 length, CDR3 protein, CDR3 DNA. D genes are given only for firm matches. Clone size is shown for a subset of rows, as once, few, many or a class of expanded clone.

v_call: TRBV10-2
clone_size: few
d_call: NA
j_call: TRBJ2-1
cdr3_length: 12
cdr3_aa: CASKQVRDEQFF
cdr3_nt: TGCGCCAGCAAACAGGTTCGTGATGAGCAGTTCTTC

v_call: TRBV28
clone_size: many
d_call: NA
j_call: TRBJ2-7
cdr3_length: 15
cdr3_aa: CASSLVRGARYEQYF
cdr3_nt: TGTGCCAGCAGTTTGGTCCGAGGAGCCAGGTACGAGCAGTACTTC

v_call: TRBV19
clone_size: NA
d_call: TRBD2
j_call: TRBJ2-7
cdr3_length: 15
cdr3_aa: CASSPLAAGDYEQYF
cdr3_nt: TGTGCCAGTAGTCCACTAGCGGCCGGGGACTACGAGCAGTACTTC

v_call: TRBV19
clone_size: once
d_call: TRBD2
j_call: TRBJ2-5
cdr3_length: 14
cdr3_aa: CASSPGTREETQYF
cdr3_nt: TGTGCCAGTAGTCCCGGGACTAGAGAAGAGACCCAGTACTTC

v_call: TRBV15
clone_size: NA
d_call: TRBD1
j_call: TRBJ1-1
cdr3_length: 17
cdr3_aa: CATSRESQGAGDTEAFF
cdr3_nt: TGTGCCACCAGCAGAGAGAGTCAGGGGGCCGGCGACACTGAAGCTTTCTTT

v_call: TRBV12-3/TRBV12-4
clone_size: many
d_call: NA
j_call: TRBJ2-2
cdr3_length: 15
cdr3_aa: CASSISRRRTGELFF
cdr3_nt: TGTGCCAGCAGTATTAGTAGGAGGAGGACCGGGGAGCTGTTTTTT

v_call: TRBV5-5
clone_size: few
d_call: NA
j_call: TRBJ1-4
cdr3_length: 15
cdr3_aa: CASSLHQGTNEKLFF
cdr3_nt: TGTGCCAGCAGCCTACACCAGGGTACGAATGAAAAACTGTTTTTT

v_call: TRBV20-1
clone_size: NA
d_call: NA
j_call: TRBJ2-7
cdr3_length: 12
cdr3_aa: CSTGRQGYEQYF
cdr3_nt: TGCAGTACAGGTCGGCAGGGGTACGAGCAGTACTTC

v_call: TRBV20-1
clone_size: NA
d_call: NA
j_call: TRBJ1-1
cdr3_length: 16
cdr3_aa: CSARDIRGGGNTEAFF
cdr3_nt: TGCAGTGCTAGAGATATCCGGGGAGGGGGGAACACTGAAGCTTTCTTT

v_call: TRBV19
clone_size: once
d_call: NA
j_call: TRBJ2-1
cdr3_length: 18
cdr3_aa: CASSMVPHLEGYYNEQFF
cdr3_nt: TGTGCCAGTAGTATGGTGCCCCATCTAGAGGGGTATTACAATGAGCAGTTCTTC

v_call: TRBV9
clone_size: few
d_call: NA
j_call: TRBJ2-7
cdr3_length: 15
cdr3_aa: CASSVEAGRGYEQYF
cdr3_nt: TGTGCCAGCAGCGTAGAAGCAGGGCGCGGGTACGAGCAGTACTTC

v_call: TRBV19
clone_size: few
d_call: TRBD1
j_call: TRBJ1-2
cdr3_length: 16
cdr3_aa: CASRPSTGTVLYGYTF
cdr3_nt: TGTGCCAGTAGGCCCTCGACAGGGACGGTTCTCTATGGCTACACCTTC

v_call: TRBV27
clone_size: few
d_call: NA
j_call: TRBJ2-3
cdr3_length: 15
cdr3_aa: CASSLGGLNTDTQYF
cdr3_nt: TGTGCCAGCAGTTTAGGGGGACTCAACACAGATACGCAGTATTTT

v_call: TRBV19
clone_size: NA
d_call: TRBD2
j_call: TRBJ2-3
cdr3_length: 16
cdr3_aa: CASSVGGAGLGDTQYF
cdr3_nt: TGTGCCAGTAGTGTAGGTGGAGCGGGATTAGGAGATACGCAGTATTTT

v_call: TRBV9
clone_size: NA
d_call: NA
j_call: TRBJ2-1
cdr3_length: 12
cdr3_aa: CASSVPGAEQFF
cdr3_nt: TGTGCCAGCAGCGTACCGGGTGCTGAGCAGTTCTTC

v_call: TRBV11-3
clone_size: few
d_call: NA
j_call: TRBJ2-2
cdr3_length: 16
cdr3_aa: CASSHFGGANTGELFF
cdr3_nt: TGTGCCAGCAGCCACTTCGGGGGTGCGAACACCGGGGAGCTGTTTTTT

v_call: TRBV10-3
clone_size: NA
d_call: TRBD1
j_call: TRBJ1-1
cdr3_length: 16
cdr3_aa: CAIGTGGASVGTEAFF
cdr3_nt: TGTGCCATCGGGACAGGGGGCGCCTCGGTCGGGACTGAAGCTTTCTTT

v_call: TRBV5-4
clone_size: few
d_call: TRBD2
j_call: TRBJ2-2
cdr3_length: 15
cdr3_aa: CASSPSGSDTGELFF
cdr3_nt: TGTGCCAGCAGCCCTAGCGGGAGTGACACCGGGGAGCTGTTTTTT

v_call: TRBV24-1
clone_size: few
d_call: NA
j_call: TRBJ2-7
cdr3_length: 13
cdr3_aa: CATSDGGPDEQYF
cdr3_nt: TGTGCCACCAGTGACGGAGGGCCGGACGAGCAGTACTTC

v_call: TRBV7-2
clone_size: few
d_call: TRBD2
j_call: TRBJ2-1
cdr3_length: 17
cdr3_aa: CASSSRLTSGSYNEQFF
cdr3_nt: TGTGCCAGCAGCTCACGACTGACTAGCGGGTCCTACAATGAGCAGTTCTTC

v_call: TRBV12-3/TRBV12-4
clone_size: many
d_call: TRBD2
j_call: TRBJ2-5
cdr3_length: 14
cdr3_aa: CASSLRGGTETQYF
cdr3_nt: TGTGCCAGCAGTTTAAGGGGAGGGACTGAGACCCAGTACTTC

v_call: TRBV28
clone_size: many
d_call: NA
j_call: TRBJ2-3
cdr3_length: 15
cdr3_aa: CASSFRSKGRDTQYF
cdr3_nt: TGTGCCAGCAGTTTTAGGAGCAAAGGCAGAGATACGCAGTATTTT

v_call: TRBV20-1
clone_size: few
d_call: TRBD1
j_call: TRBJ1-2
cdr3_length: 15
cdr3_aa: CSASTTGETRSGYTF
cdr3_nt: TGCAGTGCTAGTACGACAGGGGAAACGCGGAGTGGCTACACCTTC

v_call: TRBV12-3/TRBV12-4
clone_size: few
d_call: TRBD1
j_call: TRBJ2-7
cdr3_length: 14
cdr3_aa: CASSVIGTDYEQYF
cdr3_nt: TGTGCCAGCAGTGTTATCGGGACAGACTACGAGCAGTACTTC

v_call: TRBV9
clone_size: NA
d_call: NA
j_call: TRBJ1-3
cdr3_length: 13
cdr3_aa: CASRGTNGNTIYF
cdr3_nt: TGTGCCAGCAGGGGGACAAACGGAAACACCATATATTTT

v_call: TRBV7-9
clone_size: many
d_call: TRBD1
j_call: TRBJ1-2
cdr3_length: 16
cdr3_aa: CASSFSSGQATNGYTF
cdr3_nt: TGTGCCAGCAGCTTTAGCTCCGGACAGGCTACAAATGGCTACACCTTC

v_call: TRBV12-3/TRBV12-4
clone_size: NA
d_call: NA
j_call: TRBJ2-1
cdr3_length: 13
cdr3_aa: CASRDESYNEQFF
cdr3_nt: TGTGCCAGCAGAGACGAATCCTACAATGAGCAGTTCTTC

v_call: TRBV28
clone_size: many
d_call: NA
j_call: TRBJ2-7
cdr3_length: 16
cdr3_aa: CASSQQKGSLTYEQYF
cdr3_nt: TGTGCCAGCAGTCAACAGAAAGGAAGCCTAACCTACGAGCAGTACTTC

v_call: TRBV5-1
clone_size: few
d_call: NA
j_call: TRBJ2-1
cdr3_length: 16
cdr3_aa: CASSPNAGSSYNEQFF
cdr3_nt: TGCGCCAGCAGCCCCAATGCGGGCAGCTCCTACAATGAGCAGTTCTTC

v_call: TRBV30
clone_size: many
d_call: NA
j_call: TRBJ1-5
cdr3_length: 15
cdr3_aa: CAWSVGGARNQPQHF
cdr3_nt: TGTGCCTGGAGTGTCGGCGGGGCCAGAAATCAGCCCCAGCATTTT

v_call: TRBV2
clone_size: many
d_call: TRBD1
j_call: TRBJ1-5
cdr3_length: 15
cdr3_aa: CASIRDRGNRQPQHF
cdr3_nt: TGTGCCAGCATTCGAGACAGGGGCAATCGTCAGCCCCAGCATTTT

v_call: TRBV11-2
clone_size: many
d_call: TRBD2
j_call: TRBJ2-1
cdr3_length: 18
cdr3_aa: CASSLARTSGSSYNEQFF
cdr3_nt: TGTGCCAGCAGCTTAGCTCGGACTAGCGGGAGCTCCTACAATGAGCAGTTCTTC

v_call: TRBV2
clone_size: many
d_call: NA
j_call: TRBJ2-1
cdr3_length: 14
cdr3_aa: CASSQAGFYNEQFF
cdr3_nt: TGTGCCAGCAGTCAGGCAGGGTTCTATAATGAGCAGTTCTTC

v_call: TRBV7-3
clone_size: many
d_call: NA
j_call: TRBJ2-3
cdr3_length: 16
cdr3_aa: CASSLFAAASTDTQYF
cdr3_nt: TGTGCCAGCAGCTTATTCGCGGCCGCTAGCACAGATACGCAGTATTTT

v_call: TRBV19
clone_size: NA
d_call: NA
j_call: TRBJ2-3
cdr3_length: 15
cdr3_aa: CASHKRAGSTDTQYF
cdr3_nt: TGTGCCAGTCATAAGCGCGCCGGTAGCACAGATACGCAGTATTTT

v_call: TRBV6-1
clone_size: many
d_call: NA
j_call: TRBJ1-5
cdr3_length: 12
cdr3_aa: CASSETDQPQHF
cdr3_nt: TGTGCCAGCAGTGAGACCGATCAGCCCCAGCATTTT

v_call: TRBV28
clone_size: many
d_call: NA
j_call: TRBJ1-2
cdr3_length: 14
cdr3_aa: CASRSQQGLGGYTF
cdr3_nt: TGTGCCAGCAGGTCACAACAGGGTTTGGGTGGCTACACCTTC

v_call: TRBV5-1
clone_size: few
d_call: TRBD1
j_call: TRBJ1-2
cdr3_length: 17
cdr3_aa: CASSTLPHRDRNYGYTF
cdr3_nt: TGCGCCAGCAGCACTTTACCGCACCGGGACAGAAACTATGGCTACACCTTC

v_call: TRBV29-1
clone_size: NA
d_call: NA
j_call: TRBJ2-4
cdr3_length: 13
cdr3_aa: CSVEGHIKNIQYF
cdr3_nt: TGCAGCGTGGAAGGGCATATCAAAAACATTCAGTACTTC

v_call: TRBV11-1
clone_size: many
d_call: NA
j_call: TRBJ2-7
cdr3_length: 14
cdr3_aa: CASSRPGGNGEQYF
cdr3_nt: TGTGCCAGCAGCCGACCCGGGGGCAACGGCGAGCAGTACTTC

v_call: TRBV6-2/TRBV6-3
clone_size: NA
d_call: NA
j_call: TRBJ1-1
cdr3_length: 15
cdr3_aa: CASSYEPAMNTEAFF
cdr3_nt: TGTGCCAGCAGTTACGAGCCAGCCATGAACACTGAAGCTTTCTTT

v_call: TRBV6-1
clone_size: few
d_call: TRBD2
j_call: TRBJ2-7
cdr3_length: 15
cdr3_aa: CASRPTSGRGYEQYF
cdr3_nt: TGTGCCAGCAGACCTACTAGCGGGAGAGGCTACGAGCAGTACTTC

v_call: TRBV19
clone_size: few
d_call: NA
j_call: TRBJ1-1
cdr3_length: 14
cdr3_aa: CASSWGRINTEAFF
cdr3_nt: TGTGCCAGTAGCTGGGGCAGGATCAACACTGAAGCTTTCTTT

v_call: TRBV7-3
clone_size: NA
d_call: TRBD2
j_call: TRBJ2-1
cdr3_length: 17
cdr3_aa: CASSRTSGRSRPGEQFF
cdr3_nt: TGTGCCAGCAGCCGGACTAGCGGGAGGAGCCGTCCGGGTGAGCAGTTCTTC

v_call: TRBV30
clone_size: few
d_call: NA
j_call: TRBJ2-1
cdr3_length: 12
cdr3_aa: CAWKVGPPGVFF
cdr3_nt: TGTGCCTGGAAGGTCGGGCCCCCCGGGGTGTTCTTC

v_call: TRBV12-3/TRBV12-4
clone_size: few
d_call: NA
j_call: TRBJ2-7
cdr3_length: 13
cdr3_aa: CASSLGGRVEQYF
cdr3_nt: TGTGCCAGCAGTTTAGGGGGACGGGTCGAGCAGTACTTC

v_call: TRBV19
clone_size: few
d_call: NA
j_call: TRBJ2-6
cdr3_length: 17
cdr3_aa: CASSIGGSASWANVLTF
cdr3_nt: TGTGCCAGTAGTATAGGGGGAAGTGCTTCCTGGGCCAACGTCCTGACTTTC

v_call: TRBV29-1
clone_size: many
d_call: TRBD1
j_call: TRBJ2-7
cdr3_length: 15
cdr3_aa: CSVRDSLRGTYEQYF
cdr3_nt: TGCAGCGTAAGGGACAGCTTACGAGGAACCTACGAGCAGTACTTC

v_call: TRBV20-1
clone_size: NA
d_call: TRBD2
j_call: TRBJ2-1
cdr3_length: 16
cdr3_aa: CSACDLAGPYMNEQFF
cdr3_nt: TGCAGTGCTTGTGACCTAGCGGGACCCTACATGAATGAGCAGTTCTTC

v_call: TRBV25-1
clone_size: few
d_call: TRBD1
j_call: TRBJ1-2
cdr3_length: 16
cdr3_aa: CASSVFGTGGGDGYTF
cdr3_nt: TGTGCCAGCAGTGTTTTCGGGACAGGGGGCGGGGATGGCTACACCTTC

v_call: TRBV2
clone_size: many
d_call: NA
j_call: TRBJ2-3
cdr3_length: 12
cdr3_aa: CASSVQADTQYF
cdr3_nt: TGTGCCAGCAGTGTTCAGGCAGATACGCAGTATTTT

v_call: TRBV2
clone_size: few
d_call: TRBD1
j_call: TRBJ1-1
cdr3_length: 14
cdr3_aa: CASSPGGQGTEAFF
cdr3_nt: TGTGCCAGCAGCCCAGGGGGCCAGGGCACTGAAGCTTTCTTT

v_call: TRBV7-2
clone_size: NA
d_call: TRBD2
j_call: TRBJ2-7
cdr3_length: 15
cdr3_aa: CASSRGEGLSYEQYF
cdr3_nt: TGTGCCAGCAGCCGGGGGGAGGGCCTCTCCTACGAGCAGTACTTC

v_call: TRBV3-1
clone_size: many
d_call: NA
j_call: TRBJ2-1
cdr3_length: 13
cdr3_aa: CASSGREYNEQFF
cdr3_nt: TGTGCCAGCAGCGGCCGGGAGTACAATGAGCAGTTCTTC